Each of the 19 T cell receptor beta chains below was sequenced from the same sample in a study of human T cells and chemical hapten exposure. MiXCR, run by TCRdb on the RACE reads, gives a single entry per CDR3 protein. The sample records 97,000 or so distinct CDR3 sequences, 25% to 35% being singletons. Time point indicated: patch test 3, about 24 weeks after DPC sensitization. The treatment here: therapeutic diphenylcyclopropenone sensitization with weekly scalp DPC. The sequencing used whole blood, collected in connection with sensitization to the hapten diphenylcyclopropenone (DPC). The receptors derive from a man aged 40-50 years with alopecia areata. Some clones in this sample may be carry-over from other donors' samples.

The chain employs TRBV28 and TRBJ2-7, with D hard to call. Germline CDR1 and CDR2: MDHEN and SYDVKM. CDR3 length equals 11 residues. Trimming left V 5 bases short and J 6 bases short, with 8 bases between. This chain's CDR3 is CASSPRVEQYF. The DNA of the CDR3 is TGTGCCAGCAGTCCCCGGGTCGAGCAGTACTTC.

This clonotype has a handful of counts. The chain joins TRBV6-2 or TRBV6-3 to TRBJ2-3; no clear D. V was shortened by 0 bases and J by 6 bases, with 4 bases between the two germline ends. Germline V gene sequence: CDR1 MNHEY, CDR2 SVGEGT. CDR3 length equals 12 residues. The CDR3 loop reads CASSYSLDTQYF. CDR3 in DNA: TGTGCCAGCAGTTACTCGTTGGATACGCAGTATTTT.

This clonotype was found a few times. The rearrangement joins TRBV10-3 to TRBJ1-4; 9 bases are a match to TRBD1. The CDR3 covers 14 residues. The V gene's germline CDR1 is ENHRY and CDR2 SYGVKD. V lost 5 bases, J lost 7 bases, and 5 bases stayed unmatched. The CDR3 loop is CAISPQGAFEKLFF. The CDR3, as DNA: TGTGCCATCAGTCCACAGGGGGCTTTTGAAAAACTGTTTTTT.

This clonotype has just a few counts. The chain employs TRBV7-9 and TRBJ2-7, with 9 bases fitting TRBD1. This CDR3 region has 14 residues. The V and J ends lost 6 bases and 7 bases, in that order; junction bases with no gene match: 10. In germline, CDR1 is SEHNR, CDR2 FQNEAQ (reference sequence). The CDR3 nucleotides read TGTGCCAGCAGTGCGGGGGACAGGGCCCTGGAGCAGTACTTC. It translates to CASSAGDRALEQYF.

This clonotype was detected a few times. The DNA of the CDR3 is TGTGCCAGCAGTCTTGGACTAGCGGCTGAGCAGTTCTTC. Translated, it gives CASSLGLAAEQFF. The chain has TRBV12-3 or TRBV12-4 and TRBJ2-1; 10 bases fit TRBD2. With 5 bases clipped from V and 9 bases from J, the junction kept 4 bases outside the gene matches. CDR3 length: 13 amino acids.

The V call is TRBV5-4, the J call TRBJ2-3; D ambiguous. The CDR3 is made up of 14 amino acids. Germline loops: CDR1 SGHNT, CDR2 YYREEE (reference sequence). Trimming stripped 0 bases from V and 2 bases from J, with 7 bases between. CDR3 amino acids: CASSLAPPTDTQYF. The DNA for the CDR3 is TGTGCCAGCAGCTTGGCTCCCCCCACAGATACGCAGTATTTT.

This clonotype was detected ten times or more. This sequence joins TRBV6-6 and TRBJ2-4; 7 bases are a match to TRBD1. Germline values: CDR1 MNHNY, CDR2 SVGAGI (reference sequence). The length of the CDR3 is 16 residues. V was pared by 6 bases and J by 0 bases, with 8 bases of the junction left unmatched. The CDR3 coding sequence is TGTGCCAGCAGGGGACCAGGGGGTTCAGCCAAAAACATTCAGTACTTC. The encoded protein is CASRGPGGSAKNIQYF.

V and J are TRBV5-8 and TRBJ2-5; 12 bases are a match to TRBD1. The V segment lost 4 bases and the J segment 3 bases; nucleotides outside the gene matches: 4. In germline, CDR1 is SGHTS, CDR2 YDEGEE. The CDR3 contains 15 residues. The DNA of the CDR3 is TGTGCCAGCAGCCCCGGGACAGGGGGCGAAGAGACCCAGTACTTC. Amino acids: CASSPGTGGEETQYF.

This chain connects TRBV5-6 to TRBJ1-1; D call uncertain. Looked up from germline, CDR1 is SGHDT and CDR2 is YYEEEE. The germline V and J ends were trimmed by 1 base and 7 bases, with 5 bases remaining between them. This CDR3 region has 11 residues. DNA of the CDR3: TGTGCCAGCAGCTTGTTCAGTGAAGCTTTCTTT. This encodes CASSLFSEAFF.

This clonotype was counted only a few times. The V call is TRBV10-3, the J call TRBJ2-1; tentatively, D is TRBD2 (5 bases). The germline V gene has CDR1 ENHRY and CDR2 SYGVKD. With 6 bases removed from V and 6 bases from J, the gap between germline ends came to 15 bases. The CDR3 covers 14 residues. The CDR3 spells CAISLLAGSNEQFF. In DNA form, the CDR3 reads TGTGCCATCAGCCTTCTCGCGGGCTCCAATGAGCAGTTCTTC.

The V call is TRBV24-1, the J call TRBJ2-1; 7 nucleotides line up with TRBD2. CDR3 length: 15 amino acids. The V gene end was trimmed by 7 bases and the J gene end by 9 bases; junction bases not matched to a gene: 14. CDR1 and CDR2 (germline): KGHDR, SFDVKD. In DNA form, the CDR3 reads TGTGCCACCAGGGCCGGGACTACCCGGGGTGGTGAGCAGTTCTTC. It encodes CATRAGTTRGGEQFF.

V gene TRBV28 combines with J gene TRBJ2-3; D not certain. CDR1 and CDR2 (germline): MDHEN, SYDVKM. Between the trimmed V and J ends, which lost 6 bases and 3 bases, there was a span of 7 bases. This CDR3 is built from 12 residues. The CDR3: CASSVQTDTQYF. The CDR3 nucleotides read TGTGCCAGCAGCGTACAGACAGATACGCAGTATTTT.

The table lists this clonotype with a few counts. The CDR3 DNA reads TGTGCCATCGGGACAGGGGGCCGCTACGAGCAGTACTTC. Its protein product is CAIGTGGRYEQYF. This chain uses TRBV10-3 with TRBJ2-7; 12 bases agree with TRBD1. This CDR3 spans 13 amino acids. The junction had 2 bases not matched to a gene; V was cut back by 8 bases and J by 3 bases. From germline, CDR1 is ENHRY and CDR2 SYGVKD.

Written as DNA, the CDR3 is TGCAGTGCTACCTCGTTGGGGAGCTCCTACGAGCAGTACTTC. Amino acids: CSATSLGSSYEQYF. The chain uses TRBV20-1 and TRBJ2-7, with D possibly matching TRBD2 (5 bases). Trimming left V 4 bases short and J 0 bases short, with 13 bases between. Germline values: CDR1 DFQATT, CDR2 SNEGSKA (reference sequence). CDR3 length: 14 residues.

The chain carries TRBV7-3 and TRBJ2-5; 7 bases align to TRBD1. The CDR3 has 14 amino acids. Unmatched junction bases numbered 7, after V lost 4 bases and J lost 5 bases. Germline values: CDR1 SGHTA, CDR2 FQGTGA. The CDR3 loop reads CASSSQGSGETQYF. DNA of the CDR3: TGTGCCAGCAGCTCACAGGGGTCAGGGGAGACCCAGTACTTC.

The chain joins TRBV7-9 to TRBJ1-2; D unresolved. With 1 base removed from V and 1 base from J, the gap between germline ends came to 10 bases. CDR3 length equals 15 residues. The germline gives CDR1 SEHNR, CDR2 FQNEAQ (reference sequence). Written as DNA, the CDR3 is TGTGCCAGCAGCTTAGATGGCGGCTGTAACTATGGCTACACCTTC. Its protein is CASSLDGGCNYGYTF.

The chain employs TRBV20-1 and TRBJ2-1; 7 bases map to TRBD1. Germline V CDR1 and CDR2: DFQATT, SNEGSKA (reference sequence). Trimming cost V 6 bases and J 3 bases; bases outside gene matches: 5. This CDR3 has 13 residues. Here the CDR3 DNA reads TGCAGTGCAAGGGGGCAGAACTACAATGAGCAGTTCTTC. Its translation is CSARGQNYNEQFF.

The chain couples TRBV2 to TRBJ1-5; a weak D match, TRBD1 (5 bases). Trimming took 9 bases from V and 3 from J, leaving 9 bases between them. The CDR3 extends over 12 amino acids. CDR1 and CDR2 (germline): SNHLY, FYNNEI. The CDR3 DNA is TGTGCCAGTCGACAGTCCAATCAGCCCCAGCATTTT. Translating gives CASRQSNQPQHF. Full variable domain (rest looked up from reference TRBV2 and TRBJ1-5): EPEVTQTPSHQVTQMGQEVILRCVPISNHLYFYWYRQILGQKVEFLVSFYNNEISEKSEIFDDQFSVERPDGSNFTLKIRSTKLEDSAMYFCASRQSNQPQHFGDGTRLSIL.

V and J are TRBV20-1 and TRBJ2-7; D is unresolved. V dropped 0 bases and J dropped 9 bases, with 27 bases sitting between them. Germline V gives CDR1 DFQATT, CDR2 SNEGSKA (reference sequence). The CDR3 runs to 17 residues. The CDR3, as DNA: TGCAGTGCTAGAGATTTTCCTCCCCGGGCAGGCCTACCGCGGCAGTACTTC. It is translated as CSARDFPPRAGLPRQYF.